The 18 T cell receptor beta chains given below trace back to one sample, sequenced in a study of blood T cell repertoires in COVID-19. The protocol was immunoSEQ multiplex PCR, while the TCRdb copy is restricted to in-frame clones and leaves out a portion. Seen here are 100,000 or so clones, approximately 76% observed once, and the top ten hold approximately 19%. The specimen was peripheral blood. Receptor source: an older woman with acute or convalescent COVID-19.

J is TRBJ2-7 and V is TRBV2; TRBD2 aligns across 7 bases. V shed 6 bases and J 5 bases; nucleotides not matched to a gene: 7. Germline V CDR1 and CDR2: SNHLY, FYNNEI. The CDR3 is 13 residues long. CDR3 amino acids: CASREMGGNEQYF. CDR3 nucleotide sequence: TGTGCCAGCAGGGAGATGGGGGGGAACGAGCAGTACTTC.

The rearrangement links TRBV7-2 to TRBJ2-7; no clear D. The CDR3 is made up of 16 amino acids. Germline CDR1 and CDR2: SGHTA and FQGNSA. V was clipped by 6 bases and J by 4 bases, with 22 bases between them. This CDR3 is CASSRPSGGQPYEQYF. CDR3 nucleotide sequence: TGTGCCAGCAGTCGACCTTCAGGTGGGCAACCTTACGAGCAGTACTTC.

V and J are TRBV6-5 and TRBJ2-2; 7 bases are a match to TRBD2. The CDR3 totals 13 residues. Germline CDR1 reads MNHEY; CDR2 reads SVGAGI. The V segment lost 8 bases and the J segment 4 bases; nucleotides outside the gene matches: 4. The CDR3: CASGTGGTGELFF. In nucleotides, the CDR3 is TGTGCCAGCGGGACGGGGGGCACCGGGGAGCTGTTTTTT.

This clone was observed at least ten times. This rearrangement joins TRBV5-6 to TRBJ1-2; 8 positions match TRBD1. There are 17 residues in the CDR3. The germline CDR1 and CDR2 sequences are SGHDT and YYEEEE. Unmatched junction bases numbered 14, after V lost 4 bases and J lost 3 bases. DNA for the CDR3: TGTGCCAGCAGCCCCCGAGGACAGGGCCCCGGTGACTATGGCTACACCTTC. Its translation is CASSPRGQGPGDYGYTF.

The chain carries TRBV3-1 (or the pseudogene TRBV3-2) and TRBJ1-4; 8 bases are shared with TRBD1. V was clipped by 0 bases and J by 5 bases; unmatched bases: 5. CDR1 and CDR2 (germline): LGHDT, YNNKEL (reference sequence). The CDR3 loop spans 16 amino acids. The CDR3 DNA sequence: TGTGCCAGCAGCCAAGAACTGGCAGGGGGCAATGAAAAACTGTTTTTT. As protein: CASSQELAGGNEKLFF.

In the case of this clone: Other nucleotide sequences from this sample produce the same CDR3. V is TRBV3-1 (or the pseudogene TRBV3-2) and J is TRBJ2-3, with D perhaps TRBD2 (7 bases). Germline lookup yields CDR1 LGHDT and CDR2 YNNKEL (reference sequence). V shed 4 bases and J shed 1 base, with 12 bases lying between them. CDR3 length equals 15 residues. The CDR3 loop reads CASSPGGGRTDTQYF. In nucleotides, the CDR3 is TGTGCCAGCAGCCCGGGGGGCGGGCGCACAGATACGCAGTATTTT.

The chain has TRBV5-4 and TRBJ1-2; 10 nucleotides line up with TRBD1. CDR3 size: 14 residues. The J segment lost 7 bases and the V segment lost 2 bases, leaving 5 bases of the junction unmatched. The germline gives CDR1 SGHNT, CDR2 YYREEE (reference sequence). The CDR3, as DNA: TGTGCCAGCAGCTTAGACAGGGGGCAAGGTGGCTACACCTTC. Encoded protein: CASSLDRGQGGYTF.

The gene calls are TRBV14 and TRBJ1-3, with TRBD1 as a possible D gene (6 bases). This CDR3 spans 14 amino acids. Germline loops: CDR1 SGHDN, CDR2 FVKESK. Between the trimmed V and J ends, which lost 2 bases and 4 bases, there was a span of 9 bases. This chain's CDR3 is CASSQSRGGNTIYF. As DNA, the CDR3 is TGTGCCAGCAGCCAATCCAGGGGCGGAAACACCATATATTTT.

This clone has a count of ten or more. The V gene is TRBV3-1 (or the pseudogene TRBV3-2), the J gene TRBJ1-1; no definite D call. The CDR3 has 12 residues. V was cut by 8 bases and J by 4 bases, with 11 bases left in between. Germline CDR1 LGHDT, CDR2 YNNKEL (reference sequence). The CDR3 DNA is TGTGCCAGCCGTCGGGTGGGCACTGAAGCTTTCTTT. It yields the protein CASRRVGTEAFF.

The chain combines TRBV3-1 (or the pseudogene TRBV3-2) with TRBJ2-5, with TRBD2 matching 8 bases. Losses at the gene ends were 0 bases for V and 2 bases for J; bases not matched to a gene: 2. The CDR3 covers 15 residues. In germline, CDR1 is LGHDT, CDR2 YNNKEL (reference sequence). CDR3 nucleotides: TGTGCCAGCAGCCAAGACGGGGGGGGGCAAGAGACCCAGTACTTC. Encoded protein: CASSQDGGGQETQYF.

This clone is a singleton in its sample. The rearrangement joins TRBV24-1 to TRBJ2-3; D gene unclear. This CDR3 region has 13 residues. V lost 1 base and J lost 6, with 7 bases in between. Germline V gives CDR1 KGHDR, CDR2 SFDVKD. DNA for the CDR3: TGTGCCACCAGTGATTTTTCGACTGATACGCAGTATTTT. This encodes CATSDFSTDTQYF.

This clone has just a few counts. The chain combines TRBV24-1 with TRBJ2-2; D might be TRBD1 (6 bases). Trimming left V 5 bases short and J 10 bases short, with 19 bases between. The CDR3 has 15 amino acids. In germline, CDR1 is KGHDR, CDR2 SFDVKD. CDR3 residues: CATSAPQGRNEELFF. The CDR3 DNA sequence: TGTGCCACCAGTGCCCCACAGGGCCGGAACGAGGAGCTGTTTTTT.

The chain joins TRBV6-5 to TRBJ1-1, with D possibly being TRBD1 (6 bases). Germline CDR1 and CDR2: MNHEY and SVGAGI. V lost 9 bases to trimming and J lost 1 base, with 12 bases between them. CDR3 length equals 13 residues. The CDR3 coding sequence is TGTGCCAGTTACGAGACAGGGAACACTGAAGCTTTCTTT. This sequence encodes CASYETGNTEAFF.

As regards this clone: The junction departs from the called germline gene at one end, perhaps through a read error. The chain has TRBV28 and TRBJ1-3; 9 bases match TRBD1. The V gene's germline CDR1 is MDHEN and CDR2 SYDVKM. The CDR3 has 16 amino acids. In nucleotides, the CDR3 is TGTGCCAGCAGCACAGGGGGCGAGGGTTCTGGAAACACTATATATTTT. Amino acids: CASSTGGEGSGNTIYF.

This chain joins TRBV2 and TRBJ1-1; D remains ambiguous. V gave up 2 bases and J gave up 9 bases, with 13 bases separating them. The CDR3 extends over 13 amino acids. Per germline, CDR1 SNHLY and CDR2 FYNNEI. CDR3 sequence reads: CASSEPGTGKAFF. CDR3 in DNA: TGTGCCAGCAGTGAACCGGGTACCGGCAAAGCTTTCTTT.

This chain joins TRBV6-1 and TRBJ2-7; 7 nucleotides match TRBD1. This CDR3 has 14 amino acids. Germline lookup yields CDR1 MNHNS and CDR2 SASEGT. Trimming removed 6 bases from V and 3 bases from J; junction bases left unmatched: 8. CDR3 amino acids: CASRRQGTDYEQYF. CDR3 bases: TGTGCCAGCAGGCGACAGGGAACCGACTACGAGCAGTACTTC.

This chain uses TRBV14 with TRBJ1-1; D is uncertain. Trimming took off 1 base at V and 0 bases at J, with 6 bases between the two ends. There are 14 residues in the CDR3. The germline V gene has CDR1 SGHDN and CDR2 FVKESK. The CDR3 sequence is CASSQGYLNTEAFF. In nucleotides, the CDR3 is TGTGCCAGCAGCCAAGGCTATCTGAACACTGAAGCTTTCTTT.

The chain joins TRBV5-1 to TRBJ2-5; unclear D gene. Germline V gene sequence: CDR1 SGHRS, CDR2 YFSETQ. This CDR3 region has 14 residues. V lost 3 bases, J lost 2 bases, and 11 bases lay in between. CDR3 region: CASSSPGSQETQYF. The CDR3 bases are TGCGCCAGCAGCTCTCCAGGTTCACAAGAGACCCAGTACTTC.